The 9 T cell receptor beta chains below were found in one sample sequenced in a study of blood T cell repertoires in COVID-19. Assay: immunoSEQ multiplex PCR; the TCRdb copy retains only in-frame clones and omits some. The sample lists under 50,000 clones; around 86% were seen once. Sequencing was carried out using peripheral blood. The origin of the receptors is a man aged 35-49 years with active COVID-19.

The J gene is TRBJ1-5, the V gene TRBV11-2; D is perhaps TRBD1 (5 bases). Germline loops: CDR1 SGHAT, CDR2 FQNNGV. The CDR3 is made up of 11 amino acids. V lost 5 bases and J 9 bases, leaving 8 bases between the germline ends. The CDR3 bases are TGTGCCAGCAGCCCCGGGGGGCCCCAGCATTTT. Amino acid sequence: CASSPGGPQHF.

This clone appeared a few times. The chain is built from TRBV28 and TRBJ1-4; D remains ambiguous. Germline V gene data show CDR1 as MDHEN and CDR2 as SYDVKM. The CDR3 loop spans 11 amino acids. V gave up 7 bases and J gave up 8 bases, with 8 bases separating them. CDR3 in amino acids: CASTPGEKLFF. CDR3 coding DNA: TGTGCCAGCACACCAGGCGAAAAACTGTTTTTT.

The V gene is TRBV3-1 (or the pseudogene TRBV3-2), the J gene TRBJ2-1; 14 bases map to TRBD2. Germline trimming cut 2 bases from V and 10 bases from J; bases unmatched to any gene: 7. The CDR3 is 16 residues long. Germline-derived CDR1 and CDR2 are LGHDT and YNNKEL (reference sequence). CDR3 sequence reads: CASSQRGLAGAWEQFF. In DNA form, the CDR3 reads TGTGCCAGCAGCCAAAGGGGACTAGCGGGGGCGTGGGAGCAGTTCTTC.

The chain uses TRBV14 and TRBJ2-1; D perhaps matches TRBD2 (6 bases). This CDR3 spans 12 amino acids. CDR1 is SGHDN, CDR2 FVKESK, per germline. Deletions cut 0 bases from V and 13 bases from J, with 10 bases between. CDR3 protein: CASSQEGRDQFF. Here the CDR3 DNA reads TGTGCCAGCAGCCAAGAGGGGCGGGACCAGTTCTTC.

The V call is TRBV10-3, the J call TRBJ1-4; 8 bases are a match to TRBD1. From germline, CDR1 is ENHRY and CDR2 SYGVKD. The CDR3 consists of 15 residues. V trimming: 0 bases; J trimming: 9 bases; junction bases outside the gene matches: 6. DNA of the CDR3: TGTGCCATCAGTGAGTCGACAGGGGTAGGGAAAAAACTGTTTTTT. This sequence encodes CAISESTGVGKKLFF.

This chain connects TRBV6-5 to TRBJ1-4; D is perhaps TRBD1 (5 bases). Per germline, CDR1 MNHEY and CDR2 SVGAGI. The V and J ends lost 2 bases and 8 bases respectively, with 15 bases between them. The CDR3 length is 15 residues. DNA for the CDR3: TGTGCCAGCAGTTACCGGGGGAGCAGAAACGAAAAACTGTTTTTT. This codes for CASSYRGSRNEKLFF.

This chain joins TRBV5-4 and TRBJ1-2, with a weak D call TRBD1 (5 bases). Trimming took off 7 bases at V and 4 bases at J, with 14 bases between the two ends. CDR1 and CDR2 (germline): SGHNT, YYREEE (reference sequence). CDR3 length: 13 amino acids. This CDR3 is CASQGDSLYGYTF. In DNA form, the CDR3 reads TGTGCCAGCCAGGGTGACAGCCTCTATGGCTACACCTTC.

This chain uses TRBV19 with TRBJ2-4, with D tentatively TRBD2 (6 bases). The CDR3 runs 16 residues. Germline values: CDR1 LNHDA, CDR2 SQIVND (reference sequence). V gave up 3 bases and J gave up 2 bases, with 14 bases separating them. The CDR3 protein is CASSIDGSGTKNIQYF. CDR3 sequence (DNA): TGTGCCAGTAGTATTGACGGGAGTGGGACCAAAAACATTCAGTACTTC. Full variable domain (outside the CDR3, taken from reference TRBV19 and TRBJ2-4): DGGITQSPKYLFRKEGQNVTLSCEQNLNHDAMYWYRQDPGQGLRLIYYSQIVNDFQKGDIAEGYSVSREKKESFPLTVTSAQKNPTAFYLCASSIDGSGTKNIQYFGAGTRLSVL.

This sequence joins TRBV9 and TRBJ2-7; a possible D gene is TRBD2 (6 bases). The CDR3 has 14 amino acids. Between the trimmed V and J ends, which lost 4 bases and 5 bases, there was a span of 16 bases. From germline, CDR1 is SGDLS and CDR2 YYNGEE. This CDR3 is CASSTRDSWDEQYF. CDR3 coding DNA: TGTGCCAGCAGCACAAGGGACTCCTGGGACGAGCAGTACTTC.